What follows describes a single TCR beta chain. Its specific antigen is unknown. Per-base qualities were not stored, and no clone one base away is much larger. In the germline V gene (reference sequence), CDR1 corresponds to LNHNV and CDR2 to YYDKDF. The CDR3 spans 13 residues, from the cysteine through the phenylalanine. Of all the DNA, just the CDR3 is kept, 39 bases in frame from base 1. Trimming takes 1 base from V and 8 bases from J, and the germline ends sit 11 bases apart. The source of the sample is a study of blood T cell repertoires in COVID-19 (dated by TCRdb to the early 2020s). Broadly, across the study: Collaborator samples came from the United States, Italy and Spain and covered acute and convalescent phases of COVID-19. The material from the prospective study consisted of cDNA or gDNA derived from T cells, B-cell-depleted T cells, or PBMCs. HLA class I and class II types, where available, came from metadata supplied by the sample provider rather than from assay-based typing. The dataset comprised deeply sampled blood TCRbeta repertoires from subjects exposed to, actively infected with, or recovered from COVID-19. The repertoires were made available in a free public database intended to serve as a resource for research on the immune response to SARS-CoV-2. The samples were drawn from two sources: the first 160 participants of the ongoing ImmuneRACE study, and 1,200 or so subjects contributed by 6 global collaborators. A de-identified subject ID, COVID-19 status, age in years and sex were almost always included in the sample metadata.

The immunoSEQ Assay, a bias-controlled multiplex PCR, was used to amplify TCRbeta CDR3 regions from genomic DNA. The original methods were these. Within the assay, amplification of reference gene primers was used to estimate how many nucleated cells each sample contained. Sequence reads were collapsed and filtered to measure the absolute abundance of every unique TCRbeta CDR3 rearrangement. For each sample, productive Simpson clonality was calculated as the square root of Simpson's diversity index across productive rearrangements. The table comes from immuneACCESS by way of TCRdb, which keeps in-frame sequences with V and J called. Part of the clones is missing from these tables; in studies checked, under half for an unresolved V gene and the rest for unknown reasons. The DNA gave D and trimming, while V, J and clone size come from that table. Recorded for this sample are hundreds of thousands of clones; approximately 82% of them occurred a single time. Together, the top ten hold approximately 2.6% of the sample.

Study-level results and caveats: The quantity of clinical and demographic metadata differed by source and by participant and was supplied without curation.

Whole blood was collected in K2EDTA tubes by collaborating institutions according to the institutions' own protocols. Collaborator samples were shipped for TCRbeta analysis as frozen whole blood, isolated PBMCs, or DNA extracted from either sample type. The chain links TRBV15 with TRBJ1-2, with the D segment identity uncertain. The receptor's source is a woman in her sixties or seventies with active or convalescent COVID-19. Sequencing was performed on peripheral blood. CDR3 sequence: CATSRGPLEGYTF. The DNA reads TGTGCCACCAGCAGAGGACCTTTGGAGGGCTACACCTTC. The CDR3 plus the reference TRBV15 and TRBJ1-2 genes for the other parts give the full variable domain: DAMVIQNPRYQVTQFGKPVTLSCSQTLNHNVMYWYQQKSSQAPKLLFHYYDKDFNNEADTPDNFQSRRPNTSFCFLDIRSPGLGDTAMYLCATSRGPLEGYTFGSGTRLTVV.